This TCR beta chain appears in the sequencing data of a study of memory CD4+ T cells and cytomegalovirus serostatus. V was trimmed by 6 bases and J by 2 bases, leaving 14 bases between them. The CDR3 extends over 14 amino acids. Germline V gene data show CDR1 as SNHLY and CDR2 as FYNNEI. Repertoires were generated with immunoSEQ multiplex PCR, while TCRdb's copy carries only in-frame clones and drops some. The sample holds approximately 40,000 clones, more than 65% seen once. The sort gate was single viable CD3+CD4+CD8-CD45RO+ cells for memory CD4+ T cells. Total CD4+ T cells were enriched by CD4 positive selection.

The TCR sequence derives from an adult in good health and CMV-seronegative. V is TRBV2 and J is TRBJ2-7; tentatively, D is TRBD1 or TRBD2 (5 bases each). Sequencing used memory CD4+ T cells from blood. CDR3 sequence (DNA): TGTGCCAGCAGAAAAAGGGACGGGCCCTACGAGCAGTACTTC. It codes for CASRKRDGPYEQYF.